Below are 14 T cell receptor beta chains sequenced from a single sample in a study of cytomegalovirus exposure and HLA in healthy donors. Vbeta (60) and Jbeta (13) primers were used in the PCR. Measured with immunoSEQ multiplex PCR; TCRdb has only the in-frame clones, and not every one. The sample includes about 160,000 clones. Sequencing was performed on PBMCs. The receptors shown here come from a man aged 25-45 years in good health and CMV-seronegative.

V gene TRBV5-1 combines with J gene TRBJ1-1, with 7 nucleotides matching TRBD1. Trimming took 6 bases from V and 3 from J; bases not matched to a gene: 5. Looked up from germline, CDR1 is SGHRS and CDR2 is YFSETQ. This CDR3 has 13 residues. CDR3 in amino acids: CASTITGDTEAFF. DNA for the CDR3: TGCGCCAGCACAATAACAGGGGACACTGAAGCTTTCTTT.

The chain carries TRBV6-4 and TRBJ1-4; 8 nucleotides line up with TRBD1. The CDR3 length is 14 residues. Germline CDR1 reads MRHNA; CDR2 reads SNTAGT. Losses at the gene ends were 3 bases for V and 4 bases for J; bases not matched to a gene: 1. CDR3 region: CASSEQGDNEKLFF. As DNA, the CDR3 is TGTGCCAGCAGTGAACAGGGGGATAATGAAAAACTGTTTTTT.

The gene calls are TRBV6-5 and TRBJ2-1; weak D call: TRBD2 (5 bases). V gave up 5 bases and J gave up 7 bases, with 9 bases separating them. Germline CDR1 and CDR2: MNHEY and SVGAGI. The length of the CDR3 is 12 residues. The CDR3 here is CASSRLPNEQFF. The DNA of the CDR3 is TGTGCCAGCAGTCGACTACCTAATGAGCAGTTCTTC.

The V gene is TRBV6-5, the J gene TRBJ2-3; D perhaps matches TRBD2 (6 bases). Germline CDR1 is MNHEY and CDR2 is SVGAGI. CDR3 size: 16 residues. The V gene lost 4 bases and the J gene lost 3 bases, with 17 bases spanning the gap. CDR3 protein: CASSSKEAGMTDTQYF. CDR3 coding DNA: TGTGCCAGCAGTTCTAAGGAGGCGGGAATGACAGATACGCAGTATTTT.

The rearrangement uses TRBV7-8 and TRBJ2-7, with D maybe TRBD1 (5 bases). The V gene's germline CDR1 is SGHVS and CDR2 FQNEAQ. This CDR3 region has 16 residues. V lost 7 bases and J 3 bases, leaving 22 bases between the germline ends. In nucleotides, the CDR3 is TGTGCCAGCATCCCAGGGCTCTCGGCCCCCAACTACGAGCAGTACTTC. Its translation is CASIPGLSAPNYEQYF.

CDR3 region: CASSLFSGERSGNTIYF. The CDR3 DNA sequence: TGTGCCAGCAGCCTCTTTTCCGGGGAGCGCTCTGGAAACACCATATATTTT. J is TRBJ1-3 and V is TRBV9; D remains ambiguous. The germline V and J ends were trimmed by 4 bases and 0 bases, with 17 bases remaining between them. Germline V gives CDR1 SGDLS, CDR2 YYNGEE. The CDR3 consists of 17 residues.

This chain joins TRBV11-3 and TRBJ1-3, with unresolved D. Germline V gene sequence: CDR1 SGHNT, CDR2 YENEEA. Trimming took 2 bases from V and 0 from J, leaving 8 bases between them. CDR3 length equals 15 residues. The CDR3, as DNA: TGTGCCAGCAGCTTAATGGGCAGCTCTGGAAACACCATATATTTT. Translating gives CASSLMGSSGNTIYF.

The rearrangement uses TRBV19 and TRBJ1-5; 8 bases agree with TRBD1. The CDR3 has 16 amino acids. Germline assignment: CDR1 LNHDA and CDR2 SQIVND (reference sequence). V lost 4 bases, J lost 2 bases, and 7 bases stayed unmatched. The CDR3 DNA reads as TGTGCCAGTAGTACAGGGGGCAGTGGTGGCAATCAGCCCCAGCATTTT. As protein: CASSTGGSGGNQPQHF.

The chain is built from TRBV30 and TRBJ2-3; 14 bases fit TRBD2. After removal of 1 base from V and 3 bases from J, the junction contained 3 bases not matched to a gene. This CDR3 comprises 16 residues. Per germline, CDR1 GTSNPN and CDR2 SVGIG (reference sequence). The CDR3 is CAWSAGLAGETDTQYF. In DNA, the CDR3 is TGTGCCTGGAGTGCGGGACTAGCGGGAGAAACAGATACGCAGTATTTT.

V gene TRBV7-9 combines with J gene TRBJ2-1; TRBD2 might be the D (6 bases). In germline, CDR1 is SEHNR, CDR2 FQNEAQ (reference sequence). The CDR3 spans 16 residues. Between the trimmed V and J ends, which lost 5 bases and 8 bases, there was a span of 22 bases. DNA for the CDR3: TGTGCCAGCAGCCCGCACCCCTCTAGCGTAGCGGATGAGCAGTTCTTC. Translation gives CASSPHPSSVADEQFF.

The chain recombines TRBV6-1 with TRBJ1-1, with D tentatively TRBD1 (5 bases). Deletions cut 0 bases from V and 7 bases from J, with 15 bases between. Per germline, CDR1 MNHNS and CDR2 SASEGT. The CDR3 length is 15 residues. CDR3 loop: CASSEAVRVRGEAFF. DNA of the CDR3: TGTGCCAGCAGTGAAGCAGTCAGGGTTAGAGGTGAAGCTTTCTTT.

Here the CDR3 reads CASSRDRAYEQYF. CDR3 bases: TGTGCCAGCAGCCGTGACAGGGCCTACGAGCAGTACTTC. V and J are TRBV27 and TRBJ2-7, with TRBD1 matching over 7 bases. The CDR3 length is 13 residues. Germline CDR1 and CDR2: MNHEY and SMNVEV (reference sequence). Trimming at V came to 6 bases and at J to 2 bases, leaving 4 bases not matched to a gene.

The CDR3: CASSPYRDRGRNQPQHF. CDR3 in DNA: TGTGCCAGCTCACCCTACCGGGACAGGGGACGCAATCAGCCCCAGCATTTT. The rearrangement uses TRBV18 and TRBJ1-5; TRBD1 matches at 10 bases. From germline, CDR1 is KGHSH and CDR2 LQKENI. The length of the CDR3 is 17 residues. The V gene end was trimmed by 3 bases and the J gene end by 2 bases; junction bases not matched to a gene: 7.

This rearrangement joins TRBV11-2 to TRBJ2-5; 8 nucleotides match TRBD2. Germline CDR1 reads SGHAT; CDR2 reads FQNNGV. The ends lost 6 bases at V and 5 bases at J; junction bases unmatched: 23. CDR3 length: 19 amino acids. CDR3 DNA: TGTGCCAGCAGGGGGATTCCCCTGGGCCCCCGGGAGGGCGGGGAGACCCAGTACTTC. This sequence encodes CASRGIPLGPREGGETQYF. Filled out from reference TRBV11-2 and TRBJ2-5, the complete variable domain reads EAGVAQSPRYKIIEKRQSVAFWCNPISGHATLYWYQQILGQGPKLLIQFQNNGVVDDSQLPKDRFSAERLKGVDSTLKIQPAKLEDSAVYLCASRGIPLGPREGGETQYFGPGTRLLVL.